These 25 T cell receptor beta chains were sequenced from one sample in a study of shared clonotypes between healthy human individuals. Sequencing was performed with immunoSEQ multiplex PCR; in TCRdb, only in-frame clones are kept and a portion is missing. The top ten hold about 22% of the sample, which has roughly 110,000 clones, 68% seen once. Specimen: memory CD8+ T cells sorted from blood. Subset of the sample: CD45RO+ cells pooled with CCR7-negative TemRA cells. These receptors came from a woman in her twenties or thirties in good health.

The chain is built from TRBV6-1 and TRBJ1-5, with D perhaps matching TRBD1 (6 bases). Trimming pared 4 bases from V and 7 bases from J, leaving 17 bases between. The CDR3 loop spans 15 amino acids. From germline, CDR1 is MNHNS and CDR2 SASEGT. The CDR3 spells CASSGDMAGSQPQHF. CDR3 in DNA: TGTGCCAGCAGTGGGGACATGGCCGGCAGCCAGCCCCAGCATTTT.

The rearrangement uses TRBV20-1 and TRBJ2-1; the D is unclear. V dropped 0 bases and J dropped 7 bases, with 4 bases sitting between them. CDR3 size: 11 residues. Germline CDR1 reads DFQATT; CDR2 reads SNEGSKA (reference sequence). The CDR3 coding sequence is TGCAGTGCTAGAGATGAGAATGAGCAGTTCTTC. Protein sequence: CSARDENEQFF.

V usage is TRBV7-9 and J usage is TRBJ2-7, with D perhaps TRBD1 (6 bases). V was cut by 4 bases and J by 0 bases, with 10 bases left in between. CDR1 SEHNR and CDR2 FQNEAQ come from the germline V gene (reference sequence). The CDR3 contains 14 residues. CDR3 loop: CASSSGHNSYEQYF. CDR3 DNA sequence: TGTGCCAGCAGCTCGGGACATAACTCCTACGAGCAGTACTTC.

The CDR3 nucleotides are TGTGCCATCAGTGATGAGGGACCTCCCTACGAGCAGTACTTC. Its protein product is CAISDEGPPYEQYF. V is TRBV10-3 and J is TRBJ2-7, with D possibly called TRBD1 or TRBD2 (5 bases each). The length of the CDR3 is 14 residues. From germline, CDR1 is ENHRY and CDR2 SYGVKD. V lost 3 bases to trimming and J lost 2 bases, with 11 bases between them.

The CDR3: CASSLQGMNTEAFF. The CDR3 coding sequence is TGCGCCAGCAGTTTACAGGGGATGAACACTGAAGCTTTCTTT. The gene calls are TRBV5-1 and TRBJ1-1; TRBD1 agrees at 7 bases. The CDR3 spans 14 residues. Germline CDR1 is SGHRS and CDR2 is YFSETQ. Trimming took 5 bases from V and 0 from J; bases not matched to a gene: 4.

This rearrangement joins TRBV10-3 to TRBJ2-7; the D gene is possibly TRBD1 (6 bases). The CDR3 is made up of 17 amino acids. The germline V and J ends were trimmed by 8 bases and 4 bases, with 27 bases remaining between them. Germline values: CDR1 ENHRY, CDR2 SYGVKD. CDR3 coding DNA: TGTGCCATCGGTCCAACTATACCGGGACAAAACGAATACGAGCAGTACTTC. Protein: CAIGPTIPGQNEYEQYF.

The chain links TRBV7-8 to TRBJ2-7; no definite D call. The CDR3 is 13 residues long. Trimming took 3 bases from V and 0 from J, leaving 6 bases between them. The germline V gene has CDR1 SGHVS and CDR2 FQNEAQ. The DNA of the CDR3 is TGTGCCAGCAGCTTTGGCAGCTCCTACGAGCAGTACTTC. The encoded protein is CASSFGSSYEQYF. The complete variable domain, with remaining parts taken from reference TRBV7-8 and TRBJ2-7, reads GAGVSQSPRYKVAKRGQDVALRCDPISGHVSLFWYQQALGQGPEFLTYFQNEAQLDKSGLPSDRFFAERPEGSVSTLKIQRTQQEDSAVYLCASSFGSSYEQYFGPGTRLTVT.

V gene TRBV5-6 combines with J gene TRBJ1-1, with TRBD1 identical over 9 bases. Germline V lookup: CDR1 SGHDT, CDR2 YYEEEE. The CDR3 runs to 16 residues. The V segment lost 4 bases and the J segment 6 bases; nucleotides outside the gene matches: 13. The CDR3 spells CASSNSPGTGLPEAFF. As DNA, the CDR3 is TGTGCCAGCAGCAATTCTCCCGGGACAGGGTTGCCTGAAGCTTTCTTT.

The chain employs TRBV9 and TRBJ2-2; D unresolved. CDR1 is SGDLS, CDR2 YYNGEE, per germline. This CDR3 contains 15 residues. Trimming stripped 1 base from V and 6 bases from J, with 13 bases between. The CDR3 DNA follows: TGTGCCAGCAGCGTATTTTCAGCTATCTCCGGGGAGCTGTTTTTT. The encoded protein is CASSVFSAISGELFF.

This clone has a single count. CDR3 protein: CASSRTSGKQPQHF. DNA of the CDR3: TGTGCCAGCAGCCGTACCTCAGGGAAACAGCCCCAGCATTTT. V and J are TRBV5-6 and TRBJ1-5; possible D gene TRBD1, 5 bases. CDR1 and CDR2 from the germline V gene are SGHDT and YYEEEE. The V end lost 4 bases, the J end lost 7 bases, and 15 bases lay between the germline ends. The length of the CDR3 is 14 residues.

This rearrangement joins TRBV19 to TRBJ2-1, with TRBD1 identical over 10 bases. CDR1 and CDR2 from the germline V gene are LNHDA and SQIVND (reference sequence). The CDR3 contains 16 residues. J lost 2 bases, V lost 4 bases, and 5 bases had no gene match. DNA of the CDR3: TGTGCCAGTAGTAGAGGACAGGGGGGACCCTACAATGAGCAGTTCTTC. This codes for CASSRGQGGPYNEQFF.

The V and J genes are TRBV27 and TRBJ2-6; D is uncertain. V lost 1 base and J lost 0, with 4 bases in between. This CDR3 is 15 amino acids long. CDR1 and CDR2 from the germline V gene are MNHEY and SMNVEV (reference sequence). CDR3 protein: CASSLYNSGANVLTF. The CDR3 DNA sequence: TGTGCCAGCAGTTTATATAACTCTGGGGCCAACGTCCTGACTTTC.

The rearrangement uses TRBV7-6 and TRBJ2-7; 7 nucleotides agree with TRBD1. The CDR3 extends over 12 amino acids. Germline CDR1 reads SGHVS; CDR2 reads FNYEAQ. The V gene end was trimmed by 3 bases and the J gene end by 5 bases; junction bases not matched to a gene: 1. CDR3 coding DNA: TGTGCCAGCAGCTTCCAGGGGGACGAGCAGTACTTC. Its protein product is CASSFQGDEQYF. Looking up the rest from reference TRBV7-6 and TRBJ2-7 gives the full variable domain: GAGVSQSPRYKVTKRGQDVALRCDPISGHVSLYWYRQALGQGPEFLTYFNYEAQQDKSGLPNDRFSAERPEGSISTLTIQRTEQRDSAMYRCASSFQGDEQYFGPGTRLTVT.

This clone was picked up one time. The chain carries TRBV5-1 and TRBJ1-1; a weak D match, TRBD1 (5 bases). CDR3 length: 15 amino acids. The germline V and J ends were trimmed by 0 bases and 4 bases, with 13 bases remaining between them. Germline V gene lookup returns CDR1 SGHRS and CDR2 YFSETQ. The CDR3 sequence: CASSLDVGGVTEAFF. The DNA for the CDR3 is TGCGCCAGCAGCTTGGATGTTGGGGGAGTCACTGAAGCTTTCTTT.

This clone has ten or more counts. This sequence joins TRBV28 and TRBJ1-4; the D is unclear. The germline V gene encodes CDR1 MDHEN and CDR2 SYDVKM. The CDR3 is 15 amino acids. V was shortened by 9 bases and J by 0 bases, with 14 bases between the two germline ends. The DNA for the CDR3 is TGTGCCAGTAAAGCCGTGGAGGCAACTAATGAAAAACTGTTTTTT. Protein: CASKAVEATNEKLFF.

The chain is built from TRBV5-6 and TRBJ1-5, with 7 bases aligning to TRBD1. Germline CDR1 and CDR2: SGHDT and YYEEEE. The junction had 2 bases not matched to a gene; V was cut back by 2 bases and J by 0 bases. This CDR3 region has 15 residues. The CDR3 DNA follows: TGTGCCAGCAGCTTATACAGGGGTAGCAATCAGCCCCAGCATTTT. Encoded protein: CASSLYRGSNQPQHF. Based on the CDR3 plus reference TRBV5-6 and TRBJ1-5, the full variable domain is DAGVTQSPTHLIKTRGQQVTLRCSPKSGHDTVSWYQQALGQGPQFIFQYYEEEERQRGNFPDRFSGHQFPNYSSELNVNALLLGDSALYLCASSLYRGSNQPQHFGDGTRLSIL.

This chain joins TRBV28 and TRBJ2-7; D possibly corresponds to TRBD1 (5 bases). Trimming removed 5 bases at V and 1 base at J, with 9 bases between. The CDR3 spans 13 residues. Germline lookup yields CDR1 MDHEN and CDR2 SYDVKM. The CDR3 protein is CASSLTDSYEQYF. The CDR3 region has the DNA TGTGCCAGCAGTCTGACAGATTCCTACGAGCAGTACTTC.

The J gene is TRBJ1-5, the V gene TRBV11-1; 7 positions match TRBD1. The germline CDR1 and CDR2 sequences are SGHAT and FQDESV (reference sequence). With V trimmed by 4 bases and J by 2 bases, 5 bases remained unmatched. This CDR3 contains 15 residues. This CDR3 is CASSSTGAGNQPQHF. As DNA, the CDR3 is TGTGCCAGCAGCTCCACAGGGGCCGGCAATCAGCCCCAGCATTTT.

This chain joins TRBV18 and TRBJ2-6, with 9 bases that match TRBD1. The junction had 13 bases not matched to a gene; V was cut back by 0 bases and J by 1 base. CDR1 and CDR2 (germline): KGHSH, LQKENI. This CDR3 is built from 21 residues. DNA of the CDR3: TGTGCCAGCTCACCACCCCTTAAATACGGGACAGGGCAATCTGGGGCCAACGTCCTGACTTTC. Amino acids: CASSPPLKYGTGQSGANVLTF.

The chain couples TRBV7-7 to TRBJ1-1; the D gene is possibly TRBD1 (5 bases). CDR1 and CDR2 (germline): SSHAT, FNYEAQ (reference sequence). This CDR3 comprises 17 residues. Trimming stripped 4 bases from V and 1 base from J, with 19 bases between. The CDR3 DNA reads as TGTGCCAGCAGCTCGTTGGCAAGGGCGGGGCGGAACACTGAAGCTTTCTTT. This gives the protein CASSSLARAGRNTEAFF.

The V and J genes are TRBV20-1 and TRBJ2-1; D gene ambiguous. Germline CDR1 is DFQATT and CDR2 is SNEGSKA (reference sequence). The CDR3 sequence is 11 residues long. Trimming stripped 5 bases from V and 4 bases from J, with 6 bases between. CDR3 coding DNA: TGCAGTGCTCTAAGGTACAATGAGCAGTTCTTC. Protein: CSALRYNEQFF.

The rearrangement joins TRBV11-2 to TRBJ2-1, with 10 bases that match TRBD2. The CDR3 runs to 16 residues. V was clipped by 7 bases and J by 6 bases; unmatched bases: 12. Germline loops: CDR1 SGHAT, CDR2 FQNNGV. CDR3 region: CASNPIASGSGNEQFF. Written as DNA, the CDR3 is TGTGCCAGCAATCCCATAGCTAGCGGGAGTGGCAATGAGCAGTTCTTC.

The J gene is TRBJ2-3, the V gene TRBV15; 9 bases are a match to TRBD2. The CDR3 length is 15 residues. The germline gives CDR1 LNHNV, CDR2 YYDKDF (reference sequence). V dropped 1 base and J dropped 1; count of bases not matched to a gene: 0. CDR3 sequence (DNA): TGTGCCACCAGCAGAGGGACTAGCGGCACAGATACGCAGTATTTT. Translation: CATSRGTSGTDTQYF.

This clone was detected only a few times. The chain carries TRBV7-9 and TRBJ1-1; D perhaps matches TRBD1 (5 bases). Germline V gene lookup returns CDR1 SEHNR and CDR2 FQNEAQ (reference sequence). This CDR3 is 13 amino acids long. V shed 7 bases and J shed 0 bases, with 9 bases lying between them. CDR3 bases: TGTGCCAGCACGGGGGGAGTGAACACTGAAGCTTTCTTT. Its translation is CASTGGVNTEAFF.

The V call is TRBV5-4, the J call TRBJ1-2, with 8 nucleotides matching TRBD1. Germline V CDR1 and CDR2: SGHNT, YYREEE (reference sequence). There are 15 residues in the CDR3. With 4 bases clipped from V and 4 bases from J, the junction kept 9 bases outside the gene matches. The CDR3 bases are TGTGCCAGCAGCGCCGACAGGGGAGGCGGCTATGGCTACACCTTC. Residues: CASSADRGGGYGYTF.